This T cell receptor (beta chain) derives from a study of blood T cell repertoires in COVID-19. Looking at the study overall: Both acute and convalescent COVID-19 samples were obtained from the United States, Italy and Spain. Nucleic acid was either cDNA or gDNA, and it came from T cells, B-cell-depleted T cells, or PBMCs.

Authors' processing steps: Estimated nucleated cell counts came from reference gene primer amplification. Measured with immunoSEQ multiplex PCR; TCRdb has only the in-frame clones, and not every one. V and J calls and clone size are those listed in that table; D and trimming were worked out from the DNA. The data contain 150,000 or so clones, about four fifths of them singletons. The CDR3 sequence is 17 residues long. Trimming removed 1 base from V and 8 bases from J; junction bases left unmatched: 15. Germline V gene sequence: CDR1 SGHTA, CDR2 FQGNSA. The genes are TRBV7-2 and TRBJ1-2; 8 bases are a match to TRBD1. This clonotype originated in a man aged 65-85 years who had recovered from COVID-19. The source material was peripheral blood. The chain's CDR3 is CASSLDSGQGTTLGYTF. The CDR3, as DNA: TGTGCCAGCAGCTTAGATTCCGGACAGGGAACCACCTTAGGCTACACCTTC.